The rows below give T cell receptor beta chains drawn from one sample of a study of blood T cell repertoires in COVID-19. Measured with immunoSEQ multiplex PCR; TCRdb has only the in-frame clones, and not every one. The sample records 170,000 or so clones, about 86% being singletons. The sequencing input was peripheral blood. Source of these receptors: a man aged 50 to 60 with active or convalescent COVID-19. CDR3s include the opening cysteine and the closing phenylalanine or tryptophan. Fields, in order: V gene, clone size, J gene, D gene, CDR3 length, CDR3 protein, CDR3 DNA. D genes are given only for firm matches. Expanded clones get a size class; other rows say once, few or many, or leave the size out.

v_gene: TRBV5-6; abundance: .; j_gene: TRBJ2-7; d_gene: .; len: 15; CDR3aa: CASSLGLSPTYEQYF; CDR3nt: TGTGCCAGCAGCTTGGGGCTCTCTCCAACCTACGAGCAGTACTTC
v_gene: TRBV27; abundance: .; j_gene: TRBJ1-2; d_gene: TRBD1; len: 15; CDR3aa: CASSTYRGKDYGYTF; CDR3nt: TGTGCCAGCAGTACTTACAGGGGTAAAGACTATGGCTACACCTTC
v_gene: TRBV14; abundance: .; j_gene: TRBJ1-2; d_gene: .; len: 13; CDR3aa: CASSQGQYYGYTF; CDR3nt: TGTGCCAGCAGCCAAGGACAGTACTATGGCTACACCTTC
v_gene: TRBV20-1; abundance: .; j_gene: TRBJ1-3; d_gene: TRBD1; len: 14; CDR3aa: CSASWTGSGNTIYF; CDR3nt: TGCAGTGCTAGTTGGACAGGGTCTGGAAACACCATATATTTT
v_gene: TRBV7-8; abundance: .; j_gene: TRBJ1-2; d_gene: .; len: 15; CDR3aa: CASSRGGGANYGYTF; CDR3nt: TGTGCCAGCAGCCGAGGGGGTGGGGCGAACTATGGCTACACCTTC
v_gene: TRBV4-3; abundance: .; j_gene: TRBJ2-5; d_gene: .; len: 16; CDR3aa: CASSQEPAGVIETQYF; CDR3nt: TGCGCCAGCAGCCAAGAGCCAGCGGGTGTTATTGAGACCCAGTACTTC
v_gene: TRBV2; abundance: .; j_gene: TRBJ2-7; d_gene: TRBD2; len: 12; CDR3aa: CASSGTNYEQYF; CDR3nt: TGTGCCAGCAGCGGGACTAACTACGAGCAGTACTTC
v_gene: TRBV10-3; abundance: .; j_gene: TRBJ1-4; d_gene: TRBD1; len: 16; CDR3aa: CAISQERTGLNEKLFF; CDR3nt: TGTGCCATCAGTCAGGAGCGGACAGGACTTAATGAAAAACTGTTTTTT
v_gene: TRBV6-5; abundance: .; j_gene: TRBJ2-3; d_gene: .; len: 15; CDR3aa: CASRLAAGFTDTQYF; CDR3nt: TGTGCCAGCAGGTTGGCGGCAGGGTTCACAGATACGCAGTATTTT
v_gene: TRBV6-5; abundance: .; j_gene: TRBJ2-7; d_gene: TRBD2; len: 15; CDR3aa: CASSYSAGGAYEQYF; CDR3nt: TGTGCCAGCAGTTACTCGGCGGGAGGGGCCTACGAGCAGTACTTC
v_gene: TRBV10-3; abundance: .; j_gene: TRBJ2-3; d_gene: .; len: 13; CDR3aa: CATAQAGTDTQYF; CDR3nt: TGTGCCACCGCCCAAGCGGGCACAGATACGCAGTATTTT
v_gene: TRBV21-1; abundance: once; j_gene: TRBJ2-3; d_gene: .; len: 17; CDR3aa: CASSDELGTGGGFTQYF; CDR3nt: TGTGCCAGCAGCGACGAACTAGGGACAGGGGGCGGGTTTACGCAGTATTTT
v_gene: TRBV29-1; abundance: .; j_gene: TRBJ2-1; d_gene: .; len: 16; CDR3aa: CSVRPRGLTSGNEQFF; CDR3nt: TGCAGCGTCAGACCGAGAGGCCTCACTTCGGGCAATGAGCAGTTCTTC
v_gene: TRBV19; abundance: .; j_gene: TRBJ1-2; d_gene: TRBD1; len: 17; CDR3aa: CASSITGVGIPNYGYTF; CDR3nt: TGTGCCAGTAGTATTACAGGGGTTGGTATACCTAACTATGGCTACACCTTC
v_gene: TRBV6-1; abundance: .; j_gene: TRBJ2-3; d_gene: .; len: 15; CDR3aa: CASSDPSGTTDTQYF; CDR3nt: TGTGCCAGCAGTGACCCGAGCGGCACCACAGATACGCAGTATTTT
v_gene: TRBV4-2; abundance: .; j_gene: TRBJ2-2; d_gene: .; len: 15; CDR3aa: CASSINGLAAGELFF; CDR3nt: TGTGCCAGCAGCATCAATGGCCTAGCTGCCGGGGAGCTGTTTTTT
v_gene: TRBV24-1; abundance: once; j_gene: TRBJ1-1; d_gene: .; len: 13; CDR3aa: CATRDTVNTEAFF; CDR3nt: TGTGCCACCAGGGATACAGTGAACACTGAAGCTTTCTTT
v_gene: TRBV3-1/TRBV3-2; abundance: .; j_gene: TRBJ1-5; d_gene: .; len: 13; CDR3aa: CASSLSTGQPQHF; CDR3nt: TGTGCCAGCAGCCTATCGACTGGGCAGCCCCAGCATTTT
v_gene: TRBV5-4; abundance: .; j_gene: TRBJ1-2; d_gene: TRBD1; len: 15; CDR3aa: CASRSDRGELYGYTF; CDR3nt: TGTGCCAGCAGGAGCGACAGGGGGGAGCTCTATGGCTACACCTTC
v_gene: TRBV10-3; abundance: .; j_gene: TRBJ1-2; d_gene: .; len: 13; CDR3aa: CAISVTASDGYTF; CDR3nt: TGTGCCATCAGTGTCACGGCGAGCGATGGCTACACCTTC
v_gene: TRBV9; abundance: once; j_gene: TRBJ1-6; d_gene: TRBD1; len: 15; CDR3aa: CASSATGGDNSPLHF; CDR3nt: TGTGCCAGCAGCGCCACAGGGGGGGATAATTCACCCCTCCACTTT
v_gene: TRBV4-3; abundance: once; j_gene: TRBJ2-7; d_gene: .; len: 15; CDR3aa: CASSPQGAGGLEQYF; CDR3nt: TGCGCCAGCAGCCCCCAGGGGGCCGGGGGGCTCGAGCAGTACTTC
v_gene: TRBV19; abundance: .; j_gene: TRBJ2-1; d_gene: .; len: 13; CDR3aa: CASSTRARNEQFF; CDR3nt: TGTGCCAGTAGTACCAGGGCAAGGAATGAGCAGTTCTTC
v_gene: TRBV18; abundance: .; j_gene: TRBJ2-1; d_gene: TRBD1; len: 11; CDR3aa: CASSQGDEQFF; CDR3nt: TGTGCCAGCTCGCAGGGGGATGAGCAGTTCTTC
v_gene: TRBV9; abundance: few; j_gene: TRBJ1-1; d_gene: TRBD1; len: 16; CDR3aa: CASSPQTGEPNTEAFF; CDR3nt: TGTGCCAGCAGCCCTCAGACAGGGGAACCCAACACTGAAGCTTTCTTT
v_gene: TRBV7-8; abundance: once; j_gene: TRBJ2-4; d_gene: TRBD2; len: 15; CDR3aa: CASSQISGRANIQYF; CDR3nt: TGTGCCAGCAGCCAAATTAGCGGGAGGGCAAACATTCAGTACTTC
v_gene: TRBV14; abundance: .; j_gene: TRBJ2-7; d_gene: .; len: 16; CDR3aa: CASSQGRGIPHYEQYF; CDR3nt: TGTGCCAGCAGCCAAGGAAGGGGGATCCCGCACTACGAGCAGTACTTC
v_gene: TRBV15; abundance: .; j_gene: TRBJ1-5; d_gene: .; len: 17; CDR3aa: CATSRDNGGLENQPQHF; CDR3nt: TGTGCCACCAGCAGAGATAACGGGGGTTTGGAGAATCAGCCCCAGCATTTT
v_gene: TRBV5-8; abundance: .; j_gene: TRBJ1-1; d_gene: .; len: 12; CDR3aa: CASSAGLTEAFF; CDR3nt: TGTGCCAGCAGCGCGGGACTCACTGAAGCTTTCTTT
v_gene: TRBV20-1; abundance: many; j_gene: TRBJ1-6; d_gene: TRBD1; len: 16; CDR3aa: CSASGGTGRDNSPLHF; CDR3nt: TGCAGTGCTAGTGGTGGGACAGGGCGGGATAATTCACCCCTCCACTTT
v_gene: TRBV5-4; abundance: .; j_gene: TRBJ2-2; d_gene: .; len: 14; CDR3aa: CASSFGRGTGELFF; CDR3nt: TGTGCCAGCAGCTTCGGTAGGGGCACCGGGGAGCTGTTTTTT
v_gene: TRBV15; abundance: .; j_gene: TRBJ1-2; d_gene: .; len: 16; CDR3aa: CATSRDRTLGSYGYTF; CDR3nt: TGTGCCACCAGCAGAGATCGAACTTTGGGCAGCTATGGCTACACCTTC
v_gene: TRBV20-1; abundance: .; j_gene: TRBJ2-7; d_gene: .; len: 11; CDR3aa: CTISSGHEQYF; CDR3nt: TGCACCATCTCCTCTGGCCACGAGCAGTACTTC
v_gene: TRBV11-3; abundance: .; j_gene: TRBJ2-2; d_gene: .; len: 16; CDR3aa: CASSLGTYSSIGELFF; CDR3nt: TGTGCCAGCAGCTTAGGCACCTACAGTTCTATCGGGGAGCTGTTTTTT
v_gene: TRBV5-1; abundance: .; j_gene: TRBJ1-1; d_gene: TRBD1; len: 15; CDR3aa: CASSEGQVMGTEAFF; CDR3nt: TGCGCCAGCAGCGAGGGACAGGTGATGGGCACTGAAGCTTTCTTT
v_gene: TRBV4-1; abundance: .; j_gene: TRBJ1-4; d_gene: .; len: 18; CDR3aa: CASSQERTLSATNEKLFF; CDR3nt: TGCGCCAGCAGCCAAGAGAGGACACTGTCAGCAACTAATGAAAAACTGTTTTTT
v_gene: TRBV5-4; abundance: .; j_gene: TRBJ2-1; d_gene: TRBD2; len: 15; CDR3aa: CASSTYSGSGNEQFF; CDR3nt: TGTGCCAGCAGCACCTATAGCGGGTCTGGGAATGAGCAGTTCTTC
v_gene: TRBV7-7; abundance: .; j_gene: TRBJ1-3; d_gene: .; len: 15; CDR3aa: CASSLAATPGNTIYF; CDR3nt: TGTGCTAGCAGCTTAGCGGCGACTCCTGGAAACACCATATATTTT
v_gene: TRBV18; abundance: .; j_gene: TRBJ2-3; d_gene: TRBD2; len: 16; CDR3aa: CASSRLAGELGDTQYF; CDR3nt: TGTGCCAGCTCACGACTAGCGGGAGAACTCGGAGATACGCAGTATTTT
v_gene: TRBV5-5; abundance: .; j_gene: TRBJ2-1; d_gene: .; len: 14; CDR3aa: CASSFPGKGNEQFF; CDR3nt: TGTGCCAGCAGCTTTCCGGGGAAAGGCAATGAGCAGTTCTTC
v_gene: TRBV7-9; abundance: once; j_gene: TRBJ2-7; d_gene: .; len: 13; CDR3aa: CASSRGLSYEQYF; CDR3nt: TGTGCCAGCAGCAGAGGACTAAGCTACGAGCAGTACTTC
v_gene: TRBV5-8; abundance: .; j_gene: TRBJ1-2; d_gene: TRBD1; len: 17; CDR3aa: CASSSTRGTGGSYGYTF; CDR3nt: TGTGCCAGCAGCTCGACTAGGGGGACAGGGGGCAGTTATGGCTACACCTTC
v_gene: TRBV5-1; abundance: .; j_gene: TRBJ2-1; d_gene: TRBD2; len: 15; CDR3aa: CASSQTSGGRDEQFF; CDR3nt: TGCGCCAGCAGCCAGACTAGCGGGGGGCGGGATGAGCAGTTCTTC
v_gene: TRBV29-1; abundance: .; j_gene: TRBJ2-5; d_gene: .; len: 11; CDR3aa: CSGLGGETQYF; CDR3nt: TGCAGCGGCCTCGGGGGAGAGACCCAGTACTTC
v_gene: TRBV6-5; abundance: .; j_gene: TRBJ2-1; d_gene: TRBD2; len: 15; CDR3aa: CASIRAGGSYNEQFF; CDR3nt: TGTGCCAGCATCAGAGCGGGGGGCTCCTACAATGAGCAGTTCTTC
v_gene: TRBV5-6; abundance: .; j_gene: TRBJ2-6; d_gene: .; len: 13; CDR3aa: CASSRSGANVLTF; CDR3nt: TGTGCCAGCAGCCGCTCTGGGGCCAACGTCCTGACTTTC
v_gene: TRBV5-1; abundance: .; j_gene: TRBJ2-5; d_gene: TRBD2; len: 15; CDR3aa: CASTSGRAYQETQYF; CDR3nt: TGCGCCAGCACAAGCGGGAGAGCGTACCAAGAGACCCAGTACTTC
v_gene: TRBV6-5; abundance: .; j_gene: TRBJ1-2; d_gene: .; len: 11; CDR3aa: CASRRQFSFTF; CDR3nt: TGTGCCAGCCGCAGACAGTTTAGTTTCACCTTC
v_gene: TRBV6-6; abundance: .; j_gene: TRBJ2-3; d_gene: .; len: 17; CDR3aa: CASSRLGMAWEADTQYF; CDR3nt: TGTGCCAGCAGTCGACTGGGAATGGCCTGGGAGGCAGATACGCAGTATTTT
v_gene: TRBV27; abundance: .; j_gene: TRBJ1-1; d_gene: .; len: 14; CDR3aa: CASSLLTGNTEAFF; CDR3nt: TGTGCCAGCAGCTTACTAACAGGTAACACTGAAGCTTTCTTT
v_gene: TRBV5-6; abundance: .; j_gene: TRBJ2-7; d_gene: TRBD2; len: 17; CDR3aa: CASSLLIGAGGSHEQYF; CDR3nt: TGTGCCAGCAGCTTGTTGATCGGTGCCGGGGGGTCTCACGAGCAGTACTTC
v_gene: TRBV19; abundance: .; j_gene: TRBJ1-2; d_gene: TRBD1; len: 13; CDR3aa: CASSRQGVYGYTF; CDR3nt: TGTGCCAGTAGCCGGCAGGGGGTCTATGGCTACACCTTC
v_gene: TRBV24-1; abundance: .; j_gene: TRBJ2-3; d_gene: .; len: 14; CDR3aa: CATSDSREADTQYF; CDR3nt: TGTGCCACCAGTGATTCGAGGGAGGCAGATACGCAGTATTTT
v_gene: TRBV7-2; abundance: .; j_gene: TRBJ2-3; d_gene: .; len: 16; CDR3aa: CASSFNQGRRTDTQYF; CDR3nt: TGTGCCAGCAGCTTTAATCAGGGGCGCCGCACAGATACGCAGTATTTT
v_gene: TRBV5-6; abundance: .; j_gene: TRBJ2-7; d_gene: .; len: 14; CDR3aa: CASSPVGGGYEQYF; CDR3nt: TGTGCCAGCAGCCCAGTCGGGGGAGGATACGAGCAGTACTTC